The clone carrying this T cell receptor beta chain was detected many times. Its antigen is undetermined. The CDR3 consists of 13 residues. CDR1 and CDR2 from the germline V gene are SQVTM and ANQGSEA. V lost 6 bases and J lost 3; bases outside the gene matches: 6. The study reverse transcribed the entire isolated RNA, so it sequenced expressed TCRB transcripts. The assay was immunoSEQ multiplex PCR, and TCRdb's table has in-frame clones only and misses some. The data hold 100,000 to 150,000 clones, with roughly 17% observed a single time. This sample stems from a study of beta chain features in type 1 diabetes. As for the study in general: Sorted cells examined across all samples numbered around 100 million. Notes on the study in general: People with Type 1 diabetes carried modestly yet significantly shorter TCRB CDR3s in all four CD4+ subsets. Still unanswered here is whether HLA type influences TCRB rearrangement.

The chain couples TRBV29-1 to TRBJ2-7; 9 bases map to TRBD1. The source is a man aged 18 to 35 with type 1 diabetes. The specimen sequenced was central memory CD4+ T cells from blood. This CDR3 reads CSVPGTGNYEQYF. The CDR3, as DNA: TGCAGCGTCCCCGGGACAGGGAACTACGAGCAGTACTTC.